The sequence of this T cell receptor (beta chain) was determined in a study of blood T cell repertoires in COVID-19. Study-wide context: Both acute and convalescent COVID-19 samples were obtained from the United States, Italy and Spain. Sample material is recorded as cDNA or gDNA derived from T cells, B-cell-depleted T cells, or PBMCs.

As handled by the study authors: Reference gene primer amplification gave estimated nucleated cell counts. The data were produced by immunoSEQ multiplex PCR, yet TCRdb's version contains in-frame clones alone and is incomplete. The V and J calls and clone size were taken over from that table, and D and trimming were inferred from the DNA. The repertoire holds nearly 25,000 clones, with roughly 77% as singletons. V was pared by 6 bases and J by 6 bases, with 6 bases between. The CDR3 has 11 amino acids. Germline V gene lookup returns CDR1 MNHEY and CDR2 SVGAGI. Those enrolled in Seattle joined during active infection and were followed longitudinally afterward. This clone has only one observation.

The chain has TRBV6-5 and TRBJ1-5; D not certain. Sequencing input: peripheral blood. The clonotype comes from a woman between 65 and 79 years old with COVID-19, enrolled during active disease. CDR3 in DNA: TGTGCCAGCAGGGCGGGTCAGCCCCAGCATTTT. Translating gives CASRAGQPQHF.